The clone carrying this TCR beta chain came up a few times. These data originate in a study of blood T cell repertoires in COVID-19. Study-wide context: Sample material is recorded as cDNA or gDNA derived from T cells, B-cell-depleted T cells, or PBMCs.

In germline, CDR1 is SGHNT, CDR2 YENEEA. CDR3 length equals 13 residues. The junction had 7 bases not matched to a gene; V was cut back by 6 bases and J by 8 bases. In the original workflow: Amplified reference gene primers provided the basis for estimating nucleated cell counts. TCRdb keeps only in-frame clones here, not all; method: immunoSEQ multiplex PCR. V, J and clone size were drawn from that table, and D and trimming were deduced from the DNA. Altogether around 240,000 clones are present, 75% to 90% being singletons, with the ten largest covering about 3%. The receptor comes from a woman in her 30s who had recovered from COVID-19. The chain joins TRBV11-3 to TRBJ2-1, with 7 bases fitting TRBD1. What was sequenced was peripheral blood. CDR3 region: CASSSLQGDEQFF. CDR3 nucleotide sequence: TGTGCCAGCAGTTCCCTCCAGGGGGATGAGCAGTTCTTC.